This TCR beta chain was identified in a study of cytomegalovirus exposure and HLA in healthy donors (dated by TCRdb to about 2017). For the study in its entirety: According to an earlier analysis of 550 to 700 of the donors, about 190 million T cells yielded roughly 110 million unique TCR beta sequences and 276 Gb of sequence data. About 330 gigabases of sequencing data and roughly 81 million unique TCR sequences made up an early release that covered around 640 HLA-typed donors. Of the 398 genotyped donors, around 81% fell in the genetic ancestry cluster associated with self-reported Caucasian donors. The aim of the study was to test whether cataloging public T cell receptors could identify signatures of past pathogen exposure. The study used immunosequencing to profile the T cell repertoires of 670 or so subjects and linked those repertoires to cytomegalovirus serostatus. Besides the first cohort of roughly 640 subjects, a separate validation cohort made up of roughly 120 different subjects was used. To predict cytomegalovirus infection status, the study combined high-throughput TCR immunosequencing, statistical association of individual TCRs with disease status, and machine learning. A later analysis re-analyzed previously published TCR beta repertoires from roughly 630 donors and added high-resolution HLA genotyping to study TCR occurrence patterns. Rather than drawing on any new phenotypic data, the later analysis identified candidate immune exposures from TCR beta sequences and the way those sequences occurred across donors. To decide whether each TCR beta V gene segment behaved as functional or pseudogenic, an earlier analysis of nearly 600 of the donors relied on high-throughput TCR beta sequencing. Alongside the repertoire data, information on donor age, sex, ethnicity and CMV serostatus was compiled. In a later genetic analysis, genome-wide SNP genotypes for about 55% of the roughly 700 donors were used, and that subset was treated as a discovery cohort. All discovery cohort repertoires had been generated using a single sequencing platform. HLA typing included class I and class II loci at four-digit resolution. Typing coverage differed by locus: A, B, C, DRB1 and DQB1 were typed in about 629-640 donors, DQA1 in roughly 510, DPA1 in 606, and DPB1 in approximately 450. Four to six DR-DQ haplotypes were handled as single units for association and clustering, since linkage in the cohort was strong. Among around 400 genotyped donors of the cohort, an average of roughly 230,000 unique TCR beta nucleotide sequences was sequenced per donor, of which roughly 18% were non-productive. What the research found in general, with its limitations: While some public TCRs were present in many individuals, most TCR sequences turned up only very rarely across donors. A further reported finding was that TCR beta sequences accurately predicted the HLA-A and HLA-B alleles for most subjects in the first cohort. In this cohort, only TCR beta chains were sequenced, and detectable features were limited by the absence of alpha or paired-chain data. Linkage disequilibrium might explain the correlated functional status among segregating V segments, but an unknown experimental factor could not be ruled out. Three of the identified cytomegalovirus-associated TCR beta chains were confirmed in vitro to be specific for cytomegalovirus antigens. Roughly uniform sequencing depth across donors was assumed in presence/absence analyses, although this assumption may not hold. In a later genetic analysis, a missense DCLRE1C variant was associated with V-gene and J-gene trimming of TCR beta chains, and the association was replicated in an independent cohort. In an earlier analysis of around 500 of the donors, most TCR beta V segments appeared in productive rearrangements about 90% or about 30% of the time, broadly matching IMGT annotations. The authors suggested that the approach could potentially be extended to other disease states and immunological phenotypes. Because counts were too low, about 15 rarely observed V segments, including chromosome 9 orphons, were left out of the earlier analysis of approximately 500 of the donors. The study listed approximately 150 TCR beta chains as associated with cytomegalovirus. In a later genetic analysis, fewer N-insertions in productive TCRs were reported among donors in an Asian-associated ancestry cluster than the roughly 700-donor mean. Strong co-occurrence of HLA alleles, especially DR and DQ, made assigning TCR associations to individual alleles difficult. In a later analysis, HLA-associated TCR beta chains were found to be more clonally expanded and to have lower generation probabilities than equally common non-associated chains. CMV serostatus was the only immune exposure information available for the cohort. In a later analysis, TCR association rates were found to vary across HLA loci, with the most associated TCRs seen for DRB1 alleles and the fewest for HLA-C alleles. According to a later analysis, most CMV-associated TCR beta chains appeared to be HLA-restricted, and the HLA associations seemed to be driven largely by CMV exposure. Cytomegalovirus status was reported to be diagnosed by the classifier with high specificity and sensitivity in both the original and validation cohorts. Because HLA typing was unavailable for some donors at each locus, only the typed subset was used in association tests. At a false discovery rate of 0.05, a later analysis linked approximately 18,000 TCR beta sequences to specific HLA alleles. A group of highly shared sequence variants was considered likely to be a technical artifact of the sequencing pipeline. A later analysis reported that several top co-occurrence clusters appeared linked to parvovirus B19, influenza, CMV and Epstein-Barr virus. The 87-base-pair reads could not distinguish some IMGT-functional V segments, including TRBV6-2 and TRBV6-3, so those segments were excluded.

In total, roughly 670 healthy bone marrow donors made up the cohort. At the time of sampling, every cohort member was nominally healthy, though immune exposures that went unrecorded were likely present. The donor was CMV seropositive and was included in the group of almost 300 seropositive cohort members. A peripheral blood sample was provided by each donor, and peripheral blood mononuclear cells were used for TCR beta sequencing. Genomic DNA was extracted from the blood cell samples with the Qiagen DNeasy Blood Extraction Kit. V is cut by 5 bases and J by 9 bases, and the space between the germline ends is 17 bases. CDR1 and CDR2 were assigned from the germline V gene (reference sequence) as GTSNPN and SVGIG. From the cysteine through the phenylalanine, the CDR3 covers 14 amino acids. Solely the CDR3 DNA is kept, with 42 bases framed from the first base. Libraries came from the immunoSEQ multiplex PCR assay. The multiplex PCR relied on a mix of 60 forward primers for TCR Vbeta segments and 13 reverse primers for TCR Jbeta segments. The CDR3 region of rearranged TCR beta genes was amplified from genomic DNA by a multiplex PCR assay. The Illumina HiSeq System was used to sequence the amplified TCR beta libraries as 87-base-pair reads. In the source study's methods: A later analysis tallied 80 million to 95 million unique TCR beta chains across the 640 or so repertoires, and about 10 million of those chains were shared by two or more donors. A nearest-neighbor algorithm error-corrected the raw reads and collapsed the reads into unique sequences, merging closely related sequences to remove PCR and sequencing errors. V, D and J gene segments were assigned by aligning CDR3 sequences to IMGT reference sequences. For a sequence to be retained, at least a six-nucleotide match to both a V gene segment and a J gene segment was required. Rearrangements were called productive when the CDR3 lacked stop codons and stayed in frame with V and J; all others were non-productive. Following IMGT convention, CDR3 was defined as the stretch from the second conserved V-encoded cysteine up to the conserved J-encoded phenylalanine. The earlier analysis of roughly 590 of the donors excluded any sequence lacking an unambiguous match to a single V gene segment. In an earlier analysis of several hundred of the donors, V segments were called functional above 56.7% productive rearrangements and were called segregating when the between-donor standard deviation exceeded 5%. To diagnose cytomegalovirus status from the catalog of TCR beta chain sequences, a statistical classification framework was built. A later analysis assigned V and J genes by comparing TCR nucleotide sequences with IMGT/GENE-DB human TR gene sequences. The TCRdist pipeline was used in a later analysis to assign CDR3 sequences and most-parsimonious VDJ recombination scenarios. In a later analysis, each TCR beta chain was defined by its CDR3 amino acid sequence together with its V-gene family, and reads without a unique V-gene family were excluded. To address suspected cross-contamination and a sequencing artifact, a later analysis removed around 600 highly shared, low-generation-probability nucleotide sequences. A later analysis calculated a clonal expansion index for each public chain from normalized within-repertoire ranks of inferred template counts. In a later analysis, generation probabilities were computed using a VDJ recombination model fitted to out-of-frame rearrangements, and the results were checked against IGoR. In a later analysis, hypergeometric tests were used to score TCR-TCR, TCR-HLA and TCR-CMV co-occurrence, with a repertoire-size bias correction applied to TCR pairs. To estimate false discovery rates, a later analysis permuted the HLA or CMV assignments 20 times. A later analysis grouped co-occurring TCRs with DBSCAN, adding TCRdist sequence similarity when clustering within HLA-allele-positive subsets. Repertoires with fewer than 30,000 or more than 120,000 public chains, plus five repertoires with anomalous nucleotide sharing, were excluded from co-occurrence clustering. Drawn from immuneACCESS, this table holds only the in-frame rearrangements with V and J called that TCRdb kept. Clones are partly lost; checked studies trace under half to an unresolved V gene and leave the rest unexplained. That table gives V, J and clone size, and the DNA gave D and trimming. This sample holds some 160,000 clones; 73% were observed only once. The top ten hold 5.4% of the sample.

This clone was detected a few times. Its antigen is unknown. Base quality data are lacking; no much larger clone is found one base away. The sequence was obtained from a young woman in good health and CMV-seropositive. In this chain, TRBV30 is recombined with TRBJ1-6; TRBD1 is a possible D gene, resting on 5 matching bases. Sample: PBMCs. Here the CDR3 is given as CAWSIGGTASPLHF. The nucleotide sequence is TGTGCCTGGTCGATTGGCGGGACCGCTTCACCCCTCCACTTT.